A few counts support the clone carrying this TCR beta chain. V was trimmed by 7 bases and J by 4 bases, leaving 10 bases between them. CDR3 length: 11 residues. The germline CDR1 and CDR2 sequences are SQVTM and ANQGSEA. Generated by immunoSEQ multiplex PCR, the TCRdb table keeps only in-frame clones and is missing some. The sample lists about 36,000 clones, about 91% seen once, with about 0.4% in the top ten. This record belongs to a study of T cell changes during pregnancy in multiple sclerosis. The material sequenced was CD4+ T cells from peripheral blood mononuclear cells, taken in the third trimester of pregnancy. V usage is TRBV29-1 and J usage is TRBJ1-1; no clear D gene. The TCR was taken from a female donor in good health, enrolled as a control in a pregnancy study. The CDR3 DNA reads TGCAGCGGGGAACGGGGCACTGAAGCTTTCTTT. Its translation: CSGERGTEAFF. The entire variable domain, with the rest obtained from reference TRBV29-1 and TRBJ1-1, is as follows: SAVISQKPSRDICQRGTSLTIQCQVDSQVTMMFWYRQQPGQSLTLIATANQGSEATYESGFVIDKFPISRPNLTFSTLTVSNMSPEDSSIYLCSGERGTEAFFGQGTRLTVV.